Shown below are 10 T cell receptor beta chains from a single sample sequenced in a study of shared clonotypes between healthy human individuals. Profiled with immunoSEQ multiplex PCR; TCRdb holds only in-frame clones, not every one. This table holds about 2.1 million clones, 90% to 95% found once. Naivety among CD8 cells was defined by CD45RO negativity and positive CCR7 selection, thereby excluding terminally differentiated effector memory CD45RA+ cells. The material sequenced was naive CD8+ T cells from PBMCs. The receptor set was obtained from a man aged 18-30 years in good health. Some clones in this sample may be carry-over from other donors' samples.

The chain has TRBV19 and TRBJ2-6; a possible D gene is TRBD1 (5 bases). CDR1 LNHDA and CDR2 SQIVND come from the germline V gene (reference sequence). This CDR3 is 15 amino acids long. V shed 3 bases and J shed 6 bases, with 12 bases lying between them. CDR3 residues: CASSISAGKANVLTF. Here the CDR3 DNA reads TGTGCCAGTAGTATTTCGGCAGGGAAGGCCAACGTCCTGACTTTC.

This chain connects TRBV11-2 to TRBJ1-5; 10 nucleotides match TRBD1. CDR3 length equals 15 residues. The J segment lost 7 bases and the V segment lost 1 base, leaving 4 bases of the junction unmatched. CDR1 and CDR2 (germline): SGHAT, FQNNGV. CDR3 nucleotide sequence: TGTGCCAGCAGCTTAGGACAGGGGGCTCACCAGCCCCAGCATTTT. Its protein product is CASSLGQGAHQPQHF.

V usage is TRBV6-4 and J usage is TRBJ1-1; D is possibly TRBD1 (6 bases). This CDR3 comprises 14 residues. Germline V gene lookup returns CDR1 MRHNA and CDR2 SNTAGT. V gave up 9 bases and J gave up 1 base, with 15 bases separating them. CDR3 bases: TGTGCCAGACCCCAGGGACACCGGAACACTGAAGCTTTCTTT. It specifies CARPQGHRNTEAFF.

The gene calls are TRBV27 and TRBJ2-7; D may correspond to TRBD1 or TRBD2 (6 bases each). V dropped 4 bases and J dropped 2 bases, with 15 bases sitting between them. Germline loops: CDR1 MNHEY, CDR2 SMNVEV (reference sequence). The CDR3 runs to 15 residues. The CDR3 DNA reads TGTGCCAGCAGTTCCTTGACGGGGGCAACCTACGAGCAGTACTTC. It encodes CASSSLTGATYEQYF.

CDR3 nucleotides: TGTGCCAGCAGCTTTATAGTCAGCCAGACCAATCAGCCCCAGCATTTT. Translation: CASSFIVSQTNQPQHF. The chain employs TRBV7-8 and TRBJ1-5, with D unresolved. Germline V lookup: CDR1 SGHVS, CDR2 FQNEAQ. Trimming cost V 3 bases and J 3 bases, with 15 bases left between them. This CDR3 is 16 amino acids long. Using reference TRBV7-8 and TRBJ1-5 for the parts outside the CDR3, the full variable domain is GAGVSQSPRYKVAKRGQDVALRCDPISGHVSLFWYQQALGQGPEFLTYFQNEAQLDKSGLPSDRFFAERPEGSVSTLKIQRTQQEDSAVYLCASSFIVSQTNQPQHFGDGTRLSIL.

The chain has TRBV2 and TRBJ2-1; maybe TRBD2 (7 bases). This CDR3 has 10 amino acids. V was trimmed by 8 bases and J by 14 bases, leaving 13 bases between them. Per the germline V gene, CDR1 is SNHLY and CDR2 is FYNNEI. This CDR3 is CASWGGREFF. CDR3 nucleotide sequence: TGTGCCAGCTGGGGGGGGCGTGAGTTCTTC.

This rearrangement joins TRBV28 to TRBJ2-7, with D possibly being TRBD1 (6 bases). V was clipped by 6 bases and J by 12 bases, with 18 bases between them. Germline CDR1 is MDHEN and CDR2 is SYDVKM. This CDR3 comprises 12 residues. For the CDR3, the DNA is TGTGCCAGCAGCATCCGGGACAAGGCATCGTACTTC. Amino acid sequence: CASSIRDKASYF.

This chain links TRBV18 with TRBJ2-2; D may be TRBD1 or TRBD2 (5 bases each). This CDR3 is built from 16 residues. Trimming cost V 3 bases and J 2 bases, with 13 bases left between them. Germline lookup yields CDR1 KGHSH and CDR2 LQKENI. CDR3 DNA: TGTGCCAGCTCACCGACGAGCAGGGACAACACCGGGGAGCTGTTTTTT. Amino acids: CASSPTSRDNTGELFF.

As concerns this clone: Other DNA sequences from this sample encode an identical CDR3 as well. CDR3 nucleotides: TGCGCCAGCAGCCAAGACAGCGGGACTGGAAACACCATATATTTT. Translated, it gives CASSQDSGTGNTIYF. The genes are TRBV4-1 and TRBJ1-3; D is ambiguous. From germline, CDR1 is MGHRA and CDR2 YSYEKL. V was shortened by 0 bases and J by 2 bases, with 8 bases between the two germline ends. This CDR3 has 15 amino acids.

The count of this clone is one. The J gene is TRBJ2-1, the V gene TRBV11-2; D perhaps matches TRBD1 (6 bases). The V end was cut by 4 bases, the J end by 8 bases, with 15 bases between. Germline assignment: CDR1 SGHAT and CDR2 FQNNGV. CDR3 length: 14 amino acids. CDR3 coding DNA: TGTGCCAGCAGCTCTAGCTCGGGGACACATGAGCAGTTCTTC. Translated, it gives CASSSSSGTHEQFF.